The entry that follows covers one T cell receptor (beta chain) sequence. Its specificity is unknown. This CDR3 comprises 15 residues. V dropped 3 bases and J dropped 8; count of bases not matched to a gene: 11. Germline values: CDR1 SGHRS, CDR2 YFSETQ. These data originate in a study of T cell clones after liver transplantation. About the research overall: Timepoints were pre-transplant, pre-withdrawal, and after withdrawal was completed or failed.

The method was immunoSEQ multiplex PCR; TCRdb's version includes in-frame clones alone and lacks a portion of them. The repertoire includes roughly 100,000 clones, 80% to 90% of them detected once, and approximately 3% sits in the top ten. Study-wide findings and caveats: Compared with third party-reactive sequences, donor-reactive ones declined more, independent of withdrawal success.

This specimen was CD4+ T cells from blood, taken approximately 4 years after liver transplant. The receptor's source is a human patient who received a liver transplant. Some of the T cells might come from the graft donor. This chain links TRBV5-1 with TRBJ1-2, with TRBD1 matching over 9 bases. CDR3 sequence: CASSSDRDRVNGYTF. The CDR3 DNA sequence: TGCGCCAGCAGCTCGGACCGGGACAGGGTAAACGGCTACACCTTC. Full variable domain (outside the CDR3, taken from reference TRBV5-1 and TRBJ1-2): KAGVTQTPRYLIKTRGQQVTLSCSPISGHRSVSWYQQTPGQGLQFLFEYFSETQRNKGNFPGRFSGRQFSNSRSEMNVSTLELGDSALYLCASSSDRDRVNGYTFGSGTRLTVV.